A single sample is the source of the 13 T cell receptor beta chains below, sequenced in a study of T cells after yellow fever vaccination. TCRdb ran MiXCR on the 5' RACE reads and lists one entry per CDR3 protein. Here the sample spans approximately 550,000 distinct CDR3 sequences, 13% being singletons. Material: PBMCs, obtained on the day of the yellow fever booster vaccination. All receptors derive from a man under 40 who received the YFV17D yellow fever vaccine.

This sequence joins TRBV20-1 and TRBJ2-1; no clear D. V was pared by 4 bases and J by 4 bases, with 8 bases between. Germline loops: CDR1 DFQATT, CDR2 SNEGSKA (reference sequence). The CDR3 has 12 residues. CDR3 amino acids: CSATEQYNEQFF. As DNA, the CDR3 is TGCAGTGCTACGGAGCAGTACAATGAGCAGTTCTTC.

This clonotype was seen a few times. This sequence joins TRBV28 and TRBJ1-5; the D is unclear. In germline, CDR1 is MDHEN, CDR2 SYDVKM. Between the trimmed V and J ends, which lost 3 bases and 0 bases, there was a span of 9 bases. This CDR3 is 15 amino acids long. The CDR3 DNA follows: TGTGCCAGCAGTTTCGCGCGGAGTAGCAATCAGCCCCAGCATTTT. Residues: CASSFARSSNQPQHF.

In this sample, this clonotype turned up a few times. This chain links TRBV5-5 with TRBJ2-2; no reliable D call. This CDR3 comprises 12 residues. CDR1 and CDR2 (germline): SGHKS, YYEKEE (reference sequence). Trimming left V 0 bases short and J 10 bases short, with 7 bases between. CDR3 DNA sequence: TGTGCCAGCAGCTTGGCTAAGCCGGAGCTGTTTTTT. As protein: CASSLAKPELFF.

The CDR3 protein is CSVELGGKLFF. The CDR3, as DNA: TGCAGCGTTGAATTGGGGGGAAAACTGTTTTTT. The chain carries TRBV29-1 and TRBJ1-4; D may be TRBD1 (5 bases). V shed 2 bases and J shed 10 bases, with 8 bases lying between them. The CDR3 consists of 11 residues. CDR1 is SQVTM, CDR2 ANQGSEA, per germline.

The gene calls are TRBV6-5 and TRBJ2-7, with 10 bases matching TRBD1. There are 15 residues in the CDR3. Trimming cost V 0 bases and J 7 bases; bases outside gene matches: 6. Germline loops: CDR1 MNHEY, CDR2 SVGAGI. The CDR3 sequence is CASSYSGTGAREQYF. Here the CDR3 DNA reads TGTGCCAGCAGTTACTCCGGGACAGGGGCCCGTGAGCAGTACTTC.

V is TRBV12-3 or TRBV12-4 and J is TRBJ2-3; unclear D gene. The CDR3 covers 14 residues. V lost 6 bases to trimming and J lost 4 bases, with 14 bases between them. CDR3 residues: CASSRAESPDTQYF. Here the CDR3 DNA reads TGTGCCAGCAGCCGGGCCGAGTCCCCAGATACGCAGTATTTT.

This clonotype appeared a few times. CDR3 DNA: TGCAGTGCTAGAGAGGGTGACATTCCCTCCTACGAGCAGTACTTC. It encodes CSAREGDIPSYEQYF. J is TRBJ2-7 and V is TRBV20-1; D not resolved. The CDR3 extends over 15 amino acids. V dropped 0 bases and J dropped 0 bases, with 12 bases sitting between them. Germline values: CDR1 DFQATT, CDR2 SNEGSKA (reference sequence).

This clonotype was detected only a few times. The chain joins TRBV20-1 to TRBJ2-7; TRBD2 agrees at 10 bases. Trimming removed 7 bases from V and 4 bases from J; junction bases left unmatched: 7. CDR3 size: 13 residues. In germline, CDR1 is DFQATT, CDR2 SNEGSKA (reference sequence). CDR3 residues: CSVSGSGRYEQYF. As DNA, the CDR3 is TGCAGTGTCTCGGGTAGCGGGAGGTACGAGCAGTACTTC.

With regard to this clonotype: This may arise from a read error, as a much more abundant clone is one base away. The chain joins TRBV10-3 to TRBJ2-5; no definite D call. The CDR3 extends over 12 amino acids. CDR1 is ENHRY, CDR2 SYGVKD, per germline. V dropped 2 bases and J dropped 5 bases, with 6 bases sitting between them. CDR3 sequence (DNA): TGTGCCATCAGTGAGAGGCGGGAGACCCAGTACTTC. Translating gives CAISERRETQYF.

The table lists this clonotype with a few counts. This chain uses TRBV20-1 with TRBJ2-3; D call uncertain. The germline V gene encodes CDR1 DFQATT and CDR2 SNEGSKA (reference sequence). The CDR3 has 13 residues. Trimming took 0 bases from V and 6 from J, leaving 10 bases between them. For the CDR3, the DNA is TGCAGTGCTAGAGAAAACGCCCCCGATACGCAGTATTTT. Protein product: CSARENAPDTQYF.

This clonotype has more than one count but fewer than ten. The chain carries TRBV6-5 and TRBJ1-1, with 7 bases matching TRBD1. There are 14 residues in the CDR3. Germline CDR1 reads MNHEY; CDR2 reads SVGAGI. J lost 7 bases, V lost 2 bases, and 7 bases had no gene match. The CDR3 DNA follows: TGTGCCAGCAGTTACGGGGCAGGGGGTTATGAAGCTTTCTTT. It is translated as CASSYGAGGYEAFF.

This clonotype is a singleton in its sample. The chain uses TRBV7-8 and TRBJ2-3; 8 nucleotides agree with TRBD2. The CDR3 length is 15 residues. Germline assignment: CDR1 SGHVS and CDR2 FQNEAQ. V dropped 5 bases and J dropped 3; count of bases not matched to a gene: 7. CDR3 nucleotide sequence: TGTGCCAGCAGCCGAAGCGGGAGTGGTACAGATACGCAGTATTTT. It specifies CASSRSGSGTDTQYF.

This clonotype has just a few counts. V usage is TRBV20-1 and J usage is TRBJ2-1; TRBD1 matches 9 bases. From germline, CDR1 is DFQATT and CDR2 SNEGSKA (reference sequence). Trimming took 6 bases from V and 6 from J; bases not matched to a gene: 9. CDR3 size: 14 residues. The chain's CDR3 is CSAESYRGRNEQFF. For the CDR3, the DNA is TGCAGTGCGGAATCCTACAGGGGGCGCAATGAGCAGTTCTTC.